A selection of T cell receptor beta chains follows, all from one sample in a study of graft-versus-host responses after intestinal transplantation. The protocol was immunoSEQ multiplex PCR, while the TCRdb copy is restricted to in-frame clones and leaves out a portion. The repertoire holds approximately 70,000 clones, with 70% to 90% as singletons. These receptors' targets are unknown. Specimen: unstimulated CD8+ T cells sorted from spleen or lymph node cells, collected before intestinal transplant. The source of these receptors is a human donor who received an intestinal transplant. Each CDR3 is given with its conserved first and last residue. A D gene is named only where the DNA matches it firmly. Where a row states a size, it is once, few, many or the class of an expanded clone; other rows omit it.

cdr3_nt cdr3_aa v_call clone_size j_call d_call
TGCGCCAGCAGCCAAAACTGGGACAGAGAGGTTAACTATGGCTACACCTTC CASSQNWDREVNYGYTF TRBV4-1 once TRBJ1-2 TRBD1
TGTGCTAGCAGCCATCCGGGGGATACGCAGTATTTT CASSHPGDTQYF TRBV7-7 NA TRBJ2-3 NA
TGTGCCAGCAGTGAATGGGACAGGTTAGTCTACGAGCAGTACTTC CASSEWDRLVYEQYF TRBV2 NA TRBJ2-7 TRBD1
TGTGCCAGCGGGTGGGAGCCTACCACCTACAATGAGCAGTTCTTC CASGWEPTTYNEQFF TRBV6-5 NA TRBJ2-1 NA
TGTGCCAGCAGCTTTATGCAGGGGGCGTCTAATTCACCCCTCCACTTT CASSFMQGASNSPLHF TRBV5-6 NA TRBJ1-6 TRBD1
TGTGCCAGCAACACTGCGGGTAGCGATACGCAGTATTTT CASNTAGSDTQYF TRBV6-5 NA TRBJ2-3 NA
TGTGCCAGCAGAGCATCGAGGGACAATGAGCAGTTCTTC CASRASRDNEQFF TRBV7-9 NA TRBJ2-1 NA
TGTGCCAGCAGTTTCTGGGGCAGAGCGAATCAGCCCCAGCATTTT CASSFWGRANQPQHF TRBV28 NA TRBJ1-5 NA
TGTGCCAGCTCCAGGGGGCAGGCGCTAAGAGGGGGCTACACCTTC CASSRGQALRGGYTF TRBV9 NA TRBJ1-2 TRBD1
TGTGCCAGCAGCTTAGTAGGGGAGCTGTTTTTT CASSLVGELFF TRBV11-2 NA TRBJ2-2 NA
TGTGCCAGCAGCTCCCCTGGGGGACAGGGGTTCGAGCAGTACTTC CASSSPGGQGFEQYF TRBV6-6 NA TRBJ2-7 TRBD1
TGTGCCAGCAGTTCCCGGTTGGGCCCGTACCAAGAGACCCAGTACTTC CASSSRLGPYQETQYF TRBV6-6 once TRBJ2-5 NA
TGTGCCAGCAGTTACTGGGGGGGCACTGAAGCTTTCTTT CASSYWGGTEAFF TRBV6-5 NA TRBJ1-1 NA
TGTGCCACACAGAAAGGGACAGGGGGAGAAGCTTTCTTT CATQKGTGGEAFF TRBV19 NA TRBJ1-1 TRBD1
TGTGCCAGCAGCTTCTGGGCGGGAGGAGAGACCCAGTACTTC CASSFWAGGETQYF TRBV7-2 NA TRBJ2-5 TRBD2
TGTGCCAGCGCGGGGGATACGCAGTATTTT CASAGDTQYF TRBV9 once TRBJ2-3 NA
TGTGCCAGCAGTTATGGGCTAGCGGGACTAAATGAGCAGTTCTTC CASSYGLAGLNEQFF TRBV6-5 NA TRBJ2-1 TRBD2
TGTGCCAGCATGGGGGGGGCCGAGACTGAAGCTTTCTTT CASMGGAETEAFF TRBV9 once TRBJ1-1 NA
TGTGCCAGCAGCACCCCCCTGGGGACAGGGACTAACTATGGCTACACCTTC CASSTPLGTGTNYGYTF TRBV9 NA TRBJ1-2 TRBD1
TGTGCCAGCAGCATGACTAGCGGAACAGATACGCAGTATTTT CASSMTSGTDTQYF TRBV27 NA TRBJ2-3 TRBD2
TGTGCTAGTGGGAGTTCCTCGGTAGCGGGATTCACAGATACGCAGTATTTT CASGSSSVAGFTDTQYF TRBV12-5 NA TRBJ2-3 TRBD2
TGTGCCAGCAGTGAAGTCCCAGAAGCAACAGGACCCGGTGGCTACACCTTC CASSEVPEATGPGGYTF TRBV6-1 NA TRBJ1-2 NA
TGTGCCAGCAGCGACAGCGGGAGGAACACCGGGGAGCTGTTTTTT CASSDSGRNTGELFF TRBV25-1 NA TRBJ2-2 TRBD2
TGCGCCAGCAGCTTGGCCCCGGGACAGGTTTCCTCAGGGGATACGCAGTATTTT CASSLAPGQVSSGDTQYF TRBV5-1 once TRBJ2-3 TRBD1
TGCGCCAGCAGCTTGGTGCGCGGGGGATACAATGAGCAGTTCTTC CASSLVRGGYNEQFF TRBV5-1 once TRBJ2-1 TRBD2
TGTGCCACCAGCCTAACAGGGGATAGCAATCAGCCCCAGCATTTT CATSLTGDSNQPQHF TRBV15 few TRBJ1-5 TRBD1
TGTGCCAGTAGTATAGCCGACGGGACAGGGGTACAAGAGACCCAGTACTTC CASSIADGTGVQETQYF TRBV19 NA TRBJ2-5 TRBD1
TGTGCCAGCAGCTTAGGCTATGTGCAGGGCCCGGTGAACACTGAAGCTTTCTTT CASSLGYVQGPVNTEAFF TRBV7-9 NA TRBJ1-1 NA
TGTGCCAGCAGTGTCCGGACAGGGGCTTTTCGGGGCTACACCTTC CASSVRTGAFRGYTF TRBV28 NA TRBJ1-2 TRBD1
TGTGCCACCAGCGGCAGGTTGAACACTGAAGCTTTCTTT CATSGRLNTEAFF TRBV15 NA TRBJ1-1 NA
TGCGCCAGCAGCGGTGGACTAGCGGGGGGCTACAATGAGCAGTTCTTC CASSGGLAGGYNEQFF TRBV5-1 NA TRBJ2-1 TRBD2
TGTGCCAGCAGCCCCCGCAGCGGTGAGCAGTTCTTC CASSPRSGEQFF TRBV7-6 NA TRBJ2-1 NA
TGTGCCAGCACCCTTCCCGACAGGGCGAACACTGAAGCTTTCTTT CASTLPDRANTEAFF TRBV5-4 NA TRBJ1-1 TRBD1
TGCGCCAGCAGCAGACACGACAGGGGCGAGGGCGGGGAGCTGTTTTTT CASSRHDRGEGGELFF TRBV5-1 NA TRBJ2-2 TRBD1
TGTGCCAGCAGTCATGGGGCCGGGGCCAACGTCCTGACTTTC CASSHGAGANVLTF TRBV6-5 NA TRBJ2-6 NA
TGCGCCAGCAGTCGTGGACAGGGGGACTATGGCTACACCTTC CASSRGQGDYGYTF TRBV4-1 NA TRBJ1-2 TRBD1
TGTGCCAGCAGTGAAACAGGGTACACCGGGGAGCTGTTTTTT CASSETGYTGELFF TRBV28 NA TRBJ2-2 NA
TGCGCCAGCAGCCCCGGTGGGGGGTTTCGTGATGGCTACACCTTC CASSPGGGFRDGYTF TRBV4-1 NA TRBJ1-2 NA
TGTGCCAGCAGCTTAGTGAGAGGAAGCTATGGCTACACCTTC CASSLVRGSYGYTF TRBV11-2 NA TRBJ1-2 NA
TGTGCCAGCAGTTCGGGACCGGGACTAGGGTACAATGAGCAGTTCTTC CASSSGPGLGYNEQFF TRBV28 NA TRBJ2-1 TRBD2
TGCGCCAGCAGCCCCATCCCGCAGGGCCTACACTATGGCTACACCTTC CASSPIPQGLHYGYTF TRBV5-1 NA TRBJ1-2 NA
TGTGCCAGCAGCTGGGGAAGGACTCCTTCCTACGAGCAGTACTTC CASSWGRTPSYEQYF TRBV28 few TRBJ2-7 NA